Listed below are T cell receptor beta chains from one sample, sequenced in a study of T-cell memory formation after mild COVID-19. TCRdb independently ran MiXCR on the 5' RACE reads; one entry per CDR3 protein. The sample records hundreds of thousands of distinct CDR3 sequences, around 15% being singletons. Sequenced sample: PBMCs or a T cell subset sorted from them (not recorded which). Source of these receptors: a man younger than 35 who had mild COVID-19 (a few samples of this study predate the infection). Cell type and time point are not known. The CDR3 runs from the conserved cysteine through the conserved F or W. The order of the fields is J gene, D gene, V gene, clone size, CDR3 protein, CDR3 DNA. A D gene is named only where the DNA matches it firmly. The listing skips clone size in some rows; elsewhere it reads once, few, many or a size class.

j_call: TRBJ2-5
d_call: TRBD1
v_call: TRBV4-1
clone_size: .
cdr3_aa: CASSQGDRRETQYF
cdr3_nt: TGCGCCAGCAGCCAAGGGGACAGAAGAGAGACCCAGTACTTC

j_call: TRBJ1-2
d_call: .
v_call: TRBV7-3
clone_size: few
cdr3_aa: CASSLTGVSIRDYGYTF
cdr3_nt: TGTGCCAGCAGCTTAACCGGCGTTTCCATCCGGGACTATGGCTACACCTTC

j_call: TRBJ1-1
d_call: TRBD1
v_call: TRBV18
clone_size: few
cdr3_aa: CASSPQQAGQGAAFF
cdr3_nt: TGTGCCAGCTCCCCGCAACAAGCCGGGCAGGGGGCTGCTTTCTTT

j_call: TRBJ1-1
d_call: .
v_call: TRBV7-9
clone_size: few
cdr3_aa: CASSPPGYTEAFF
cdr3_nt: TGTGCCAGCAGTCCTCCGGGGTACACTGAAGCTTTCTTT

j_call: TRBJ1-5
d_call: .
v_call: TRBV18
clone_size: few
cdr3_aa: CASSPTDRYQPQHF
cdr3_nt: TGTGCCAGCTCACCTACGGACAGATATCAGCCCCAGCATTTT

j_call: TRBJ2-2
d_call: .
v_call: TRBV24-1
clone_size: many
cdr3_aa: CATSDPGSRRELFF
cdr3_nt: TGTGCCACCAGTGATCCCGGGTCCCGGAGGGAGCTGTTTTTT

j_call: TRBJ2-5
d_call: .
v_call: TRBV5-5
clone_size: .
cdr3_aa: CASSSWWGGEETQYF
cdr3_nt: TGTGCCAGCAGCAGTTGGTGGGGAGGAGAAGAGACCCAGTACTTC

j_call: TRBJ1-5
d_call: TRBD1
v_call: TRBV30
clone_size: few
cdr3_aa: CAWSEQGDQPQHF
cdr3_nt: TGTGCCTGGAGTGAACAGGGGGATCAGCCCCAGCATTTT

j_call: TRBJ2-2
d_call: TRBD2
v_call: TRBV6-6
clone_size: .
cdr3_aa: CASRMAGGGTGELFF
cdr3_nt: TGTGCCAGCAGAATGGCGGGAGGGGGCACCGGGGAGCTGTTTTTT

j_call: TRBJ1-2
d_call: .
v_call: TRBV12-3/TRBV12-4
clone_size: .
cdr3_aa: CASSLAGVSSYGYTF
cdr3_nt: TGTGCCAGCAGTCTCGCGGGGGTTTCGAGCTATGGCTACACCTTC

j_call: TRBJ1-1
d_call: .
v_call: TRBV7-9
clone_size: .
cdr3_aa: CASLLGQAAEAFF
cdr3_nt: TGTGCCAGCCTGCTAGGGCAGGCGGCTGAAGCTTTCTTT

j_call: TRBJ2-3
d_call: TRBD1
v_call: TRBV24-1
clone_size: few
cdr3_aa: CATGDSSTDTQYF
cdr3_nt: TGTGCCACCGGGGACAGTAGCACAGATACGCAGTATTTT

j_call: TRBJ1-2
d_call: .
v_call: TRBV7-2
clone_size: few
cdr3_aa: CASRGVGQGRGYTF
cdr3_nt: TGTGCCAGCAGGGGGGTGGGGCAGGGTCGTGGCTACACCTTC

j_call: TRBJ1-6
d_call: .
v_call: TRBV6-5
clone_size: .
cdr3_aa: CASSYTGWNNSPLHF
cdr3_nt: TGTGCCAGCAGTTACACAGGGTGGAATAATTCACCCCTCCACTTT

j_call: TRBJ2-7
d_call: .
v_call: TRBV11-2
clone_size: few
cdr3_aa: CASSLGSGNAYEQYF
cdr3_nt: TGTGCCAGCAGCTTAGGTTCGGGGAATGCCTACGAGCAGTACTTC

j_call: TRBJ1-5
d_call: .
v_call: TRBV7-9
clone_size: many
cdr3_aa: CASSLVGNQPQHF
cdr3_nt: TGTGCCAGCAGCTTAGTGGGGAATCAGCCCCAGCATTTT

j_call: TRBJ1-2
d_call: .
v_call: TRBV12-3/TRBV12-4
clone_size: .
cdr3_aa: CASSARLGSGYTF
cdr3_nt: TGTGCCAGCAGTGCCCGACTTGGATCTGGCTACACCTTC

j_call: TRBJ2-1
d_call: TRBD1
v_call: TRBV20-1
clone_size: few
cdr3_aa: CSARGTDYNEQFF
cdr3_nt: TGCAGTGCTAGGGGGACAGACTACAATGAGCAGTTCTTC

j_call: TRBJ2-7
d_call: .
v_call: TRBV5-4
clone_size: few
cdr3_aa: CASSSGYLLEQYF
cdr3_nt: TGTGCCAGCAGCTCAGGGTACCTTCTTGAGCAGTACTTC

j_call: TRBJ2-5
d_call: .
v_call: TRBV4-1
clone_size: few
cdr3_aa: CASSQEFIFVGRQETQYF
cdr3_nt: TGCGCCAGCAGCCAAGAATTTATCTTCGTCGGGCGGCAAGAGACCCAGTACTTC

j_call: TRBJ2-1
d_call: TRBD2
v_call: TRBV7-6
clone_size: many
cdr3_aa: CASSLGTSGAEFF
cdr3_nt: TGTGCCAGCAGCCTCGGGACTAGCGGGGCTGAGTTCTTC

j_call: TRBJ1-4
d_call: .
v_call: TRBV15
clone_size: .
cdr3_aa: CATSTLDSSEKLFF
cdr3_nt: TGTGCCACCAGCACCCTGGACAGTAGTGAAAAACTGTTTTTT

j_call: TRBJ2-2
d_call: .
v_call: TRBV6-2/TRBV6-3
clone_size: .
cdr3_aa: CASSYRWDGELFF
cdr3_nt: TGTGCCAGCAGTTACCGGTGGGACGGGGAGCTGTTTTTT

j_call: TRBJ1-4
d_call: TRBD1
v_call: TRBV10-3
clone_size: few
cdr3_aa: CAIRTGDREKLFF
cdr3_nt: TGTGCCATCAGGACAGGGGATCGAGAAAAACTGTTTTTT

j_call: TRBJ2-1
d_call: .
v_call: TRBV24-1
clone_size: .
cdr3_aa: CATSGAGGHEQFF
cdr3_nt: TGTGCCACCAGCGGGGCCGGGGGGCATGAGCAGTTCTTC

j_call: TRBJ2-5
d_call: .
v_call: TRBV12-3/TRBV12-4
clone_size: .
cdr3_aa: CASSLFGPGTETQYF
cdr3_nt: TGTGCCAGCAGTTTATTTGGTCCAGGGACAGAGACCCAGTACTTC

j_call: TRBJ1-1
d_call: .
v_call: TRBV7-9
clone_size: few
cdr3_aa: CASSLAVPNTEAFF
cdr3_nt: TGTGCCAGCAGCTTAGCGGTTCCGAACACTGAAGCTTTCTTT

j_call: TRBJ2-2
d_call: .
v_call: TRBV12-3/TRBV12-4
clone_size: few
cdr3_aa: CASSFRLGGELFF
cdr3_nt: TGTGCCAGCAGCTTTAGGCTAGGCGGGGAGCTGTTTTTT

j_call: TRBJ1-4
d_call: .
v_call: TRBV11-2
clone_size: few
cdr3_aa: CASSPAGLRPFGEKLFF
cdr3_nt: TGTGCCAGCAGCCCCGCGGGCCTCCGCCCCTTTGGTGAAAAACTGTTTTTT

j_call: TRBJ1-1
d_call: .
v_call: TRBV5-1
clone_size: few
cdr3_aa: CASSRGWDTEAFF
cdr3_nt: TGCGCCAGCAGCAGGGGTTGGGACACTGAAGCTTTCTTT

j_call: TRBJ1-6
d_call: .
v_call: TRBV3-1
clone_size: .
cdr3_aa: CASSQGVSLHF
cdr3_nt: TGTGCCAGCAGCCAAGGTGTATCCCTCCACTTT

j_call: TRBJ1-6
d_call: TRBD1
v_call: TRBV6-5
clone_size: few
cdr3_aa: CASTLRTGKKNSPLHF
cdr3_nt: TGTGCCAGCACCCTCAGGACAGGAAAGAAGAATTCACCCCTCCACTTT

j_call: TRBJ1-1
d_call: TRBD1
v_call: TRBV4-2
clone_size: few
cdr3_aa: CASSQGEAGGWNTEAFF
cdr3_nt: TGTGCCAGCAGCCAAGGAGAGGCAGGGGGCTGGAACACTGAAGCTTTCTTT

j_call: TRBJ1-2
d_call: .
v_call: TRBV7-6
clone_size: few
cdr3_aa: CASSPAEAYGYTF
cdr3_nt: TGTGCCAGCAGCCCAGCGGAAGCCTATGGCTACACCTTC

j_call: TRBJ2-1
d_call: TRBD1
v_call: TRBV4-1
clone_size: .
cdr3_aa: CASSAQGQLNNEQFF
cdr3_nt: TGCGCCAGCAGCGCACAGGGACAGCTCAACAATGAGCAGTTCTTC

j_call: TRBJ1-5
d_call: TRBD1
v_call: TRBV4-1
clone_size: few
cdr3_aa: CASSQDRGSNQPQHF
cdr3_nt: TGCGCCAGCAGCCAAGACAGGGGGAGCAATCAGCCCCAGCATTTT

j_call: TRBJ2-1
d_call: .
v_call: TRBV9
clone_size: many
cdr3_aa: CASSVGSGGEQFF
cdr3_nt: TGTGCCAGCAGCGTAGGGTCAGGAGGTGAGCAGTTCTTC

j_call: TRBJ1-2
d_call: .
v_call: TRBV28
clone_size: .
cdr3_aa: CASSSGSTNYGYTF
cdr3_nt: TGTGCCAGCAGTTCGGGCAGTACTAACTATGGCTACACCTTC

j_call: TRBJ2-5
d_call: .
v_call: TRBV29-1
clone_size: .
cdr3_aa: CSVEADGETQYF
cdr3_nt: TGCAGCGTTGAAGCGGACGGAGAGACCCAGTACTTC

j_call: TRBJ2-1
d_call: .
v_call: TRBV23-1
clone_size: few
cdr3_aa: CASRGGQYNEQFF
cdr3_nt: TGCGCCAGCAGAGGCGGGCAGTACAATGAGCAGTTCTTC

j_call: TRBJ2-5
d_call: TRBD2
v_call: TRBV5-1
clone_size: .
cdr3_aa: CASSLGSSGEETQYF
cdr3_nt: TGCGCCAGCAGCTTGGGGTCTAGCGGGGAAGAGACCCAGTACTTC

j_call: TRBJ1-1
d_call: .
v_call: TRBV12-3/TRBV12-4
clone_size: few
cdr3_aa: CASSRGRTLNTEAFF
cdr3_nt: TGTGCCAGCAGCCGGGGACGGACCCTGAACACTGAAGCTTTCTTT

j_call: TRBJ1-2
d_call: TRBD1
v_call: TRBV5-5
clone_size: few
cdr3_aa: CASSLNQGGPGYTF
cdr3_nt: TGTGCCAGCAGCTTGAACCAGGGGGGGCCTGGCTACACCTTC

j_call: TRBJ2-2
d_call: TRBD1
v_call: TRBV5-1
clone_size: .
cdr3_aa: CASSYMTGAGELFF
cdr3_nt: TGCGCCAGCAGCTATATGACAGGGGCCGGGGAGCTGTTTTTT

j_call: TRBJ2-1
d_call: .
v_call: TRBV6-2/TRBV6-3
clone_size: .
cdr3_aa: CASSYSLGGDEQFF
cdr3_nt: TGTGCCAGCAGTTACTCGTTAGGAGGGGATGAGCAGTTCTTC

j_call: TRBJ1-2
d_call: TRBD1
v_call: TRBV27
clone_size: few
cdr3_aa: CASSATGDYGYTF
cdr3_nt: TGTGCCAGCAGTGCGACAGGGGACTATGGCTACACCTTC

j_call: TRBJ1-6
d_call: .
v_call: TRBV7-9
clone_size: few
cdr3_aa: CASSLARETYSPLHF
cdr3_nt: TGTGCCAGCAGCTTAGCGCGGGAAACGTATTCACCCCTCCACTTT

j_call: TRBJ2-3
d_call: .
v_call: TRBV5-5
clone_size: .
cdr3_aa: CATKSLGTDTQYF
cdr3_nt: TGTGCCACCAAGTCCTTAGGCACAGATACGCAGTATTTT

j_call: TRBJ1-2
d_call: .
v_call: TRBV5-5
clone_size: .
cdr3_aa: CASSLRAWGYTF
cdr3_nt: TGTGCCAGCAGCTTGAGGGCGTGGGGCTACACCTTC

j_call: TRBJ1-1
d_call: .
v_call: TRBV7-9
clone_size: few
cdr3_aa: CASSLYQNTEAFF
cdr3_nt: TGTGCCAGCAGCTTATACCAGAACACTGAAGCTTTCTTT

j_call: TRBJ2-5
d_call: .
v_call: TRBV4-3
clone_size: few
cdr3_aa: CASSPTGTVRETQYF
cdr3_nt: TGCGCCAGCAGCCCCACCGGAACAGTGCGAGAGACCCAGTACTTC

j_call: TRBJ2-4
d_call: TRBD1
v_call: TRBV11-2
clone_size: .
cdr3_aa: CASKTPGQNLAKNIQYF
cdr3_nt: TGTGCCAGCAAAACCCCGGGACAGAATCTAGCCAAAAACATTCAGTACTTC

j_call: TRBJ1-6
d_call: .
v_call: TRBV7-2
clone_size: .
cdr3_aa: CASSFNYNSPLHF
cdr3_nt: TGTGCCAGCAGCTTTAATTATAATTCACCCCTCCACTTT

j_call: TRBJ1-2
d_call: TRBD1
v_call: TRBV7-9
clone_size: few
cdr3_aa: CASSTSTGFYTF
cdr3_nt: TGTGCCAGCAGCACGTCGACAGGGTTCTACACCTTC